This TCR beta chain was sequenced for a study of breast tumors, draining lymph nodes, adjacent tissues. Overall study findings and caveats: Compared with lymph nodes, tumors were less diverse; compared with nontumor tissue, more.

Using its own MiXCR run on the multiplex PCR reads, TCRdb lists one record per CDR3 protein. The sample includes more than 50,000 distinct CDR3 sequences, less than 45% seen only once; the top ten take around 8%. The germline V gene has CDR1 SQVTM and CDR2 ANQGSEA. This CDR3 has 17 amino acids. V gave up 3 bases and J gave up 1 base, with 18 bases separating them. Sample share makes this clonotype large. As yet, its antigen is unknown. This receptor was obtained from a female donor with breast cancer. Some clones in this sample may be carry-over from other donors' samples. The V and J genes are TRBV29-1 and TRBJ2-2, with a tentative D call TRBD1 (6 bases). The sample was breast tumor tissue. CDR3 loop: CSVEKSTWGQNTGELFF. CDR3 bases: TGCAGCGTTGAGAAATCAACGTGGGGACAGAACACCGGGGAGCTGTTTTTT.